This TCR beta chain was retrieved from a study of Tregs in tolerant kidney transplant recipients. This table comes from immunoSEQ multiplex PCR, and its TCRdb copy is limited to in-frame clones, with some not included. Of more than 90,000 clones in the sample, about 91% were seen once. Sample: CD4+ T cells from blood. This TCR was sampled from a human donor in good health.

Here the CDR3 DNA reads TGCGCCAGCAGTACGACAACGGGGGAGGCTGGCTACACCTTC. Translation gives CASSTTTGEAGYTF. The V call is TRBV5-1, the J call TRBJ1-2; a weak D match, TRBD1 (5 bases). There are 14 residues in the CDR3. Between the trimmed V and J ends, which lost 5 bases and 7 bases, there was a span of 18 bases. CDR1 SGHRS and CDR2 YFSETQ come from the germline V gene.